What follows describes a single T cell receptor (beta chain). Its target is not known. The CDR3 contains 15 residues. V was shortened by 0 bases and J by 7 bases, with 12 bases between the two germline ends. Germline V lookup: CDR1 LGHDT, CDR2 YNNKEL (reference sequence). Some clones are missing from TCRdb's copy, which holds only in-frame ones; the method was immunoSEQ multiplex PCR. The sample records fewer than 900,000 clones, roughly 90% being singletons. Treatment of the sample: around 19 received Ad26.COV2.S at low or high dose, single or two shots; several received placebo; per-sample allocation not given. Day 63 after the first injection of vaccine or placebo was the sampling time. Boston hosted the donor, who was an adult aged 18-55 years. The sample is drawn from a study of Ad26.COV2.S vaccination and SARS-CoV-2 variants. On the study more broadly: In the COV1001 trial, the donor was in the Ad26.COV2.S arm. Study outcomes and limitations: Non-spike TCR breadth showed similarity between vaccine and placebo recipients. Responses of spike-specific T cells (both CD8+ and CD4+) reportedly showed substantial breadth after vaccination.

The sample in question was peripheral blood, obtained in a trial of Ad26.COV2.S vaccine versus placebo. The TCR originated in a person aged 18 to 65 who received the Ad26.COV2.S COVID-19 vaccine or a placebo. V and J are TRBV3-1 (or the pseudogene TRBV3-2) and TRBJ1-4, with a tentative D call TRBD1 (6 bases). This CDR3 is CASSQEVTGTEKLFF. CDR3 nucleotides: TGTGCCAGCAGCCAAGAGGTTACAGGGACTGAAAAACTGTTTTTT.